Presented here are 25 T cell receptor beta chains from one specimen sequenced in a study of T cell responses to AZD1222 COVID-19 vaccine. The protocol was immunoSEQ multiplex PCR, while the TCRdb copy is restricted to in-frame clones and leaves out a portion. The sample has more than 80,000 clones, 88% seen once. This material consisted of peripheral blood, taken on day 0 of MenACWY control vaccination. Every receptor here comes from an adult in good health.

The chain recombines TRBV3-1 (or the pseudogene TRBV3-2) with TRBJ1-1, with a possible D match to TRBD1 (5 bases). CDR1 LGHDT and CDR2 YNNKEL come from the germline V gene (reference sequence). The CDR3 is made up of 14 amino acids. V shed 4 bases and J shed 0 bases, with 9 bases lying between them. The CDR3 protein is CASSPRQLNTEAFF. CDR3 DNA: TGTGCCAGCAGCCCGAGACAGCTGAACACTGAAGCTTTCTTT.

V and J are TRBV30 and TRBJ1-4, with D possibly matching TRBD1 (6 bases). The germline CDR1 and CDR2 sequences are GTSNPN and SVGIG (reference sequence). The ends were cut back, 0 bases at V and 5 bases at J, with 10 bases in the middle. The CDR3 sequence is 14 residues long. Here the CDR3 reads CAWSVGQRNEKLFF. The CDR3 bases are TGTGCCTGGAGTGTAGGACAGAGAAATGAAAAACTGTTTTTT.

This clone was detected a few times. For the CDR3, the DNA is TGTGCCAGCAGCTTAGACAGGGACACTGAAGCTTTCTTT. It translates to CASSLDRDTEAFF. The V call is TRBV7-9, the J call TRBJ1-1; weak D call: TRBD1 (6 bases). Germline V lookup: CDR1 SEHNR, CDR2 FQNEAQ (reference sequence). Trimming removed 1 base at V and 3 bases at J, with 6 bases between. The CDR3 loop spans 13 amino acids.

V is TRBV11-2 and J is TRBJ2-5; 11 bases map to TRBD2. With 5 bases clipped from V and 5 bases from J, the junction kept 7 bases outside the gene matches. Germline CDR1 and CDR2: SGHAT and FQNNGV. This CDR3 comprises 15 residues. CDR3 amino acids: CASSALAGGRETQYF. The CDR3 DNA reads TGTGCCAGCAGCGCCCTAGCGGGGGGACGGGAGACCCAGTACTTC.

The chain employs TRBV28 and TRBJ2-2; the match to TRBD2 covers 8 bases. V was clipped by 6 bases and J by 1 base; unmatched bases: 7. Germline V CDR1 and CDR2: MDHEN, SYDVKM. This CDR3 is built from 16 residues. The CDR3 here is CASRPPGLGNTGELFF. CDR3 nucleotide sequence: TGTGCCAGCAGGCCTCCGGGACTAGGGAACACCGGGGAGCTGTTTTTT.

The rearrangement links TRBV7-2 to TRBJ1-3; D call uncertain. Per the germline V gene, CDR1 is SGHTA and CDR2 is FQGNSA. V dropped 5 bases and J dropped 4 bases, with 9 bases sitting between them. CDR3 length: 13 amino acids. CDR3 region: CASSTRSGNTIYF. CDR3 in DNA: TGTGCCAGCAGCACTAGATCAGGAAACACCATATATTTT.

The rearrangement links TRBV6-6 to TRBJ1-6, with unresolved D. The CDR3 covers 15 residues. Germline lookup yields CDR1 MNHNY and CDR2 SVGAGI (reference sequence). V lost 7 bases and J 0 bases, leaving 10 bases between the germline ends. The CDR3 DNA reads as TGTGCCAGCACCCAGCAGAGCTCCTATAATTCACCCCTCCACTTT. Its translation: CASTQQSSYNSPLHF.

The chain employs TRBV4-3 and TRBJ1-2, with a possible D match to TRBD1 (6 bases). Trimming pared 0 bases from V and 8 bases from J, leaving 16 bases between. The CDR3 contains 15 residues. Germline loops: CDR1 LGHNA, CDR2 YSLEER. CDR3 DNA: TGCGCCAGCAGCCAAGATCGCAGGGGACAAGGCGGCTACACCTTC. Protein sequence: CASSQDRRGQGGYTF.

The chain couples TRBV19 to TRBJ2-7, with 8 bases matching TRBD1. CDR1 LNHDA and CDR2 SQIVND come from the germline V gene (reference sequence). V gave up 11 bases and J gave up 6 bases; unmatched junction bases: 12. CDR3 length: 13 residues. DNA for the CDR3: TGTGCCCCCCTGAGACAGGGGCTCTTCGAGCAGTACTTC. This encodes CAPLRQGLFEQYF.

The chain uses TRBV28 and TRBJ2-7; D gene unclear. V shed 5 bases and J shed 0 bases, with 8 bases lying between them. The CDR3 extends over 13 amino acids. Germline V gene sequence: CDR1 MDHEN, CDR2 SYDVKM. Here the CDR3 DNA reads TGTGCCAGCAGTGGAAGGAACTCCTACGAGCAGTACTTC. Amino acids: CASSGRNSYEQYF.

V and J are TRBV19 and TRBJ2-7, with 7 positions matching TRBD1. The length of the CDR3 is 14 residues. Trimming cost V 5 bases and J 2 bases; bases outside gene matches: 6. Per germline, CDR1 LNHDA and CDR2 SQIVND (reference sequence). CDR3 DNA sequence: TGTGCCAGTAGTCCCCGGGACAGTACCTACGAGCAGTACTTC. Residues: CASSPRDSTYEQYF.

The chain carries TRBV11-2 and TRBJ2-1, with 14 bases matching TRBD2. The CDR3 has 15 amino acids. The V and J ends lost 1 base and 10 bases, in that order; junction bases with no gene match: 3. Germline-derived CDR1 and CDR2 are SGHAT and FQNNGV. The chain's CDR3 is CASSLVGLAGVEQFF. The CDR3 DNA sequence: TGTGCCAGCAGCTTAGTGGGACTAGCGGGGGTGGAGCAGTTCTTC. The whole variable domain, remainder taken from reference TRBV11-2 and TRBJ2-1, is EAGVAQSPRYKIIEKRQSVAFWCNPISGHATLYWYQQILGQGPKLLIQFQNNGVVDDSQLPKDRFSAERLKGVDSTLKIQPAKLEDSAVYLCASSLVGLAGVEQFFGPGTRLTVL.

This chain joins TRBV6-2 or TRBV6-3 and TRBJ1-5; perhaps TRBD1 as D (6 bases). Trimming cost V 6 bases and J 9 bases, with 18 bases left between them. The V gene's germline CDR1 is MNHEY and CDR2 SVGEGT. The CDR3 has 14 residues. CDR3 DNA: TGTGCCAGCAGCCTGGACGGGGGCCGGGGGCCCCAGCATTTT. It encodes CASSLDGGRGPQHF.

The rearrangement links TRBV12-3 or TRBV12-4 to TRBJ2-2; no clear D gene. CDR3 size: 12 residues. Trimming took off 3 bases at V and 7 bases at J, with 6 bases between the two ends. Written as DNA, the CDR3 is TGTGCCAGCAGTTTGGTCCTCGGGGAGCTGTTTTTT. It yields the protein CASSLVLGELFF.

The chain has TRBV30 and TRBJ1-2; D remains ambiguous. Deletions cut 0 bases from V and 4 bases from J, with 12 bases between. The CDR3 runs 14 residues. Germline V lookup: CDR1 GTSNPN, CDR2 SVGIG (reference sequence). The CDR3 bases are TGTGCCTGGAGTGTAAGGACGGACGGCTATGGCTACACCTTC. This codes for CAWSVRTDGYGYTF.

The chain combines TRBV4-3 with TRBJ1-2; D is undetermined. The V and J ends lost 3 bases and 6 bases respectively, with 11 bases between them. CDR1 and CDR2 (germline): LGHNA, YSLEER. The CDR3 spans 13 residues. CDR3 protein: CASSHQTSDGYTF. The CDR3 nucleotides are TGCGCCAGCAGCCACCAGACCTCGGATGGCTACACCTTC.

V and J are TRBV27 and TRBJ2-1; D possibly corresponds to TRBD2 (7 bases). V was pared by 3 bases and J by 9 bases, with 12 bases between. The CDR3 consists of 13 residues. Germline-derived CDR1 and CDR2 are MNHEY and SMNVEV (reference sequence). CDR3 protein: CASSFEGGGEQFF. For the CDR3, the DNA is TGTGCCAGCAGTTTCGAGGGAGGGGGTGAGCAGTTCTTC.

The CDR3 spells CASSQGGGGPNTGELFF. In nucleotides, the CDR3 is TGCGCCAGCAGCCAAGGGGGCGGGGGACCAAACACCGGGGAGCTGTTTTTT. The rearrangement uses TRBV4-1 and TRBJ2-2, with 7 nucleotides matching TRBD2. Germline V CDR1 and CDR2: MGHRA, YSYEKL. Trimming at V came to 1 base and at J to 2 bases, leaving 7 bases not matched to a gene. The CDR3 spans 17 residues.

The chain links TRBV10-3 to TRBJ2-3; the match to TRBD1 covers 9 bases. Per germline, CDR1 ENHRY and CDR2 SYGVKD. This CDR3 is 14 amino acids long. The V segment lost 10 bases and the J segment 0 bases; nucleotides outside the gene matches: 5. The CDR3 DNA reads TGTGCCACCAGGACAGGGGTCAGCACAGATACGCAGTATTTT. Protein product: CATRTGVSTDTQYF.

This clone appeared once. The chain has TRBV3-1 (or the pseudogene TRBV3-2) and TRBJ1-2; 7 bases align to TRBD1. CDR1 LGHDT and CDR2 YNNKEL come from the germline V gene (reference sequence). The junction had 4 bases not matched to a gene; V was cut back by 0 bases and J by 0 bases. The CDR3 is 16 amino acids. CDR3 sequence: CASSQDPQGANYGYTF. In DNA, the CDR3 is TGTGCCAGCAGCCAAGATCCCCAGGGGGCTAACTATGGCTACACCTTC.

Comments on this clone: The same CDR3 can be traced to other DNA sequences in this sample. The CDR3 coding sequence is TGCGCCAGCAGCTTGGACAGGGCCTACGAGCAGTACTTC. Its translation: CASSLDRAYEQYF. This chain links TRBV5-1 with TRBJ2-7; D is possibly TRBD1 (6 bases). The CDR3 extends over 13 amino acids. Germline lookup yields CDR1 SGHRS and CDR2 YFSETQ. Trimming shortened V by 0 bases and J by 2 bases, and 6 bases separated the two germline ends.

This chain uses TRBV28 with TRBJ1-5; tentatively, D is TRBD1 (5 bases). This CDR3 has 15 amino acids. The ends were cut back, 2 bases at V and 0 bases at J, with 8 bases in the middle. Looked up from germline, CDR1 is MDHEN and CDR2 is SYDVKM. CDR3 sequence reads: CASSLGGDSNQPQHF. CDR3 bases: TGTGCCAGCAGTTTAGGAGGGGATAGCAATCAGCCCCAGCATTTT.

The chain joins TRBV5-1 to TRBJ2-2; 7 bases align to TRBD2. The CDR3 is 16 residues long. CDR1 is SGHRS and CDR2 is YFSETQ in the germline V gene. Unmatched junction bases numbered 3, after V lost 0 bases and J lost 1 base. CDR3 DNA: TGCGCCAGCAGCTTGGTGGCTAGCGGGAACACCGGGGAGCTGTTTTTT. This codes for CASSLVASGNTGELFF.

This chain connects TRBV4-3 to TRBJ1-2; 9 bases are a match to TRBD1. Looked up from germline, CDR1 is LGHNA and CDR2 is YSLEER. V lost 4 bases to trimming and J lost 1 base; unmatched junction nucleotides: 1. This CDR3 comprises 14 residues. CDR3 bases: TGCGCCAGCAGCCGGGACAGGGATAACTATGGCTACACCTTC. It is translated as CASSRDRDNYGYTF.

The rearrangement links TRBV6-5 to TRBJ2-1, with D hard to call. In germline, CDR1 is MNHEY, CDR2 SVGAGI. The length of the CDR3 is 13 residues. V lost 5 bases to trimming and J lost 7 bases, with 12 bases between them. CDR3 region: CASSKPTQNEQFF. The CDR3 DNA reads as TGTGCCAGCAGTAAACCGACACAAAATGAGCAGTTCTTC.